Listed below are T cell receptor beta chains from one sample, sequenced in a study of blood T cell repertoires in COVID-19. TCRdb's table, derived via immunoSEQ multiplex PCR, lists solely in-frame clones and lacks some. The repertoire holds approximately 300,000 clones, with approximately 92% as singletons. Sequencing was done on a sample of PBMCs or T cells enriched from blood (not recorded which). These receptors originate from a woman in her twenties or thirties who had recovered from COVID-19. Both conserved end residues are part of each CDR3. A D gene is named only where the DNA matches it firmly.

CDR3 protein,CDR3 length,V gene,J gene,D gene
CASSLRPLPAQKGLPTATVTEAFF,24,TRBV27,TRBJ1-1,.
CASSPGGSPLHF,12,TRBV28,TRBJ1-6,.
CASSYAGATNEKLFF,15,TRBV11-2,TRBJ1-4,.
CASSQEGGLAGYEQYF,16,TRBV4-2,TRBJ2-7,TRBD2
CASSPPGNTGELFF,14,TRBV6-4,TRBJ2-2,.
CASSLHPGLAGAYNEQFF,18,TRBV11-2,TRBJ2-1,TRBD2
CAWSPGNTQYF,11,TRBV30,TRBJ2-3,.
CAWGGGSYEQYF,12,TRBV30,TRBJ2-7,TRBD2
CASRAGGPSDEQFF,14,TRBV5-1,TRBJ2-1,TRBD2
CASGLVLKSDRTKTKFDEQFF,21,TRBV12-5,TRBJ2-1,TRBD1
CASSSPGQGKSAFF,14,TRBV28,TRBJ1-1,TRBD1
CASSTTGSGNTIYF,14,TRBV5-1,TRBJ1-3,.
CATRAGATDTQYF,13,TRBV5-1,TRBJ2-3,TRBD2
CASSQERLAGPLGQFF,16,TRBV3-1/TRBV3-2,TRBJ2-1,TRBD2
CASSSGYGYTF,11,TRBV28,TRBJ1-2,.
CASRPSDIPPGEAFF,15,TRBV11-2,TRBJ1-1,.
CASSIGWGPTYNEQFF,16,TRBV19,TRBJ2-1,.
CASSLSGYGYTF,12,TRBV11-3,TRBJ1-2,.
CSASRGAGGSYEQYF,15,TRBV20-1,TRBJ2-7,TRBD2
CASSWTSGSPPNTQYF,16,TRBV7-2,TRBJ2-3,TRBD2
CASSDLATGRTHGYTF,16,TRBV9,TRBJ1-2,TRBD1
CASSQDETGLYEQYF,15,TRBV4-3,TRBJ2-7,.
CASSFLAGTGEDSHEKLFF,19,TRBV7-9,TRBJ1-4,TRBD1
CSVDSANTGELFF,13,TRBV29-1,TRBJ2-2,.
CASSAGTSANTGELFF,16,TRBV5-1,TRBJ2-2,TRBD2
CATSDFGQDGYTF,13,TRBV24-1,TRBJ1-2,TRBD1
CASSPPAASGGAGELFF,17,TRBV7-2,TRBJ2-2,TRBD2
CASSLGLAGAGYEQYF,16,TRBV7-9,TRBJ2-7,TRBD2
CASSIPPGEAFF,12,TRBV27,TRBJ1-1,.
CASSSTGGDDTQYF,14,TRBV28,TRBJ2-3,TRBD1
CASSLEGANYEQYF,14,TRBV7-2,TRBJ2-7,TRBD1
CATLRTLNQPQHF,13,TRBV2,TRBJ1-5,.
CASSMHRDTEAFF,13,TRBV27,TRBJ1-1,.
CASRDRGLRTEAFF,14,TRBV6-5,TRBJ1-1,TRBD1
CASSEGTGNEQYF,13,TRBV9,TRBJ2-7,TRBD1
CASSIGGVTEQYF,13,TRBV19,TRBJ2-7,.
CASRRGPGGTYEQYF,15,TRBV28,TRBJ2-7,.
CASSLGGTGTNQPQHF,16,TRBV18,TRBJ1-5,TRBD1
CASSPGLADLGEQYF,15,TRBV25-1,TRBJ2-7,TRBD2
CASSGGLAKNIQYF,14,TRBV5-1,TRBJ2-4,.
CASSFVGQGIETQYF,15,TRBV7-9,TRBJ2-5,TRBD1
CASSLAGGDGMLGAFF,16,TRBV11-2,TRBJ1-1,TRBD1
CASSTAAKNIQYF,13,TRBV5-6,TRBJ2-4,.
CATSGGPNSPLHF,13,TRBV6-5,TRBJ1-6,.
CASAQGALEALHF,13,TRBV7-3,TRBJ1-6,TRBD1
CASSQEANRAHNEQFF,16,TRBV14,TRBJ2-1,.
CASSFWQGAVEQYF,14,TRBV28,TRBJ2-7,.
CASSQVITQGSYEQYF,16,TRBV4-1,TRBJ2-7,.
CASKWGGTEAFF,12,TRBV19,TRBJ1-1,.
CASSDQPGSGGGNTF,15,TRBV6-5,TRBJ1-2,.